This T cell receptor (beta chain) was recovered during a study of blood T cell repertoires in COVID-19. The method was immunoSEQ multiplex PCR; TCRdb's version includes in-frame clones alone and lacks a portion of them. The data contain fewer than 300,000 clones, 88% of them seen just once; the ten biggest clones take up 9% to 9.5%. V gave up 4 bases and J gave up 8 bases; unmatched junction bases: 11. The V gene's germline CDR1 is MNHEY and CDR2 SVGAGI. The CDR3 sequence is 15 residues long. Sequencing was performed on peripheral blood. The rearrangement uses TRBV6-5 and TRBJ1-2, with 9 bases identical to TRBD1. The origin of this receptor is a man younger than 30 with active or convalescent COVID-19. The CDR3 spells CASSSTGTGTPGYTF. DNA for the CDR3: TGTGCCAGCAGTTCGACCGGGACAGGGACCCCAGGCTACACCTTC.